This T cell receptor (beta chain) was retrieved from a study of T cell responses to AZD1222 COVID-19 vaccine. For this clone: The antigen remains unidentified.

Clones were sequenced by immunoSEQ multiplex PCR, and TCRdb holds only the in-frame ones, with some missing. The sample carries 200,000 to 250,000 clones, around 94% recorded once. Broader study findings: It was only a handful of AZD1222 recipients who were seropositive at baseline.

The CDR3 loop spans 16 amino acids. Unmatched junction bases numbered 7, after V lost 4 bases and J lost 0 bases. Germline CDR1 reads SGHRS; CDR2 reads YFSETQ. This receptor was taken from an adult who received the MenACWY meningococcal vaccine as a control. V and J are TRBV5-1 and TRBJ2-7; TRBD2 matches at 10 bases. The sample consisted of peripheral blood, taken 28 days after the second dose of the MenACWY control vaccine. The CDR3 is CASSPGRTSGSYEQYF. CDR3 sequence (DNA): TGCGCCAGCAGCCCTGGACGGACTAGCGGCTCCTACGAGCAGTACTTC.